These T cell receptor beta chains were read from a single sample in a study of response to subunit inactivated influenza vaccine. TCRdb re-analysed the RT-PCR reads in MiXCR, keeping a single row per CDR3 protein. The sample has fewer than 650,000 distinct CDR3 sequences; about an eighth are singletons. The specimen was PBMCs from blood, collected roughly 45 days after vaccination. These receptors all stem from a man aged 45-65 years who received an inactivated influenza vaccine. The CDR3 runs from the conserved cysteine through the conserved F or W. The D gene is left open where the match is weak. Clone sizes are given selectively: once, few, many, or a class where the clone is expanded.

d_gene: TRBD1; v_gene: TRBV29-1; abundance: few; j_gene: TRBJ1-5; CDR3aa: CSVRPTGANQPQHF; CDR3nt: TGCAGCGTTCGACCGACAGGGGCAAATCAGCCCCAGCATTTT
d_gene: TRBD2; v_gene: TRBV5-1; abundance: few; j_gene: TRBJ2-7; CDR3aa: CASSPQGIGTSAEQYF; CDR3nt: TGCGCCAGCAGCCCACAGGGGATTGGGACTAGCGCCGAGCAGTACTTC
d_gene: NA; v_gene: TRBV5-1; abundance: NA; j_gene: TRBJ2-2; CDR3aa: CASSPLVLNTGELFF; CDR3nt: TGCGCCAGCAGCCCGCTGGTTTTGAACACCGGGGAGCTGTTTTTT
d_gene: TRBD1; v_gene: TRBV12-3/TRBV12-4; abundance: few; j_gene: TRBJ2-2; CDR3aa: CASSVSRGRTGELFF; CDR3nt: TGTGCCAGCAGTGTCTCCAGGGGGCGCACCGGGGAGCTGTTTTTT
d_gene: NA; v_gene: TRBV7-2; abundance: many; j_gene: TRBJ2-3; CDR3aa: CASSLTVADTQYF; CDR3nt: TGTGCCAGCAGCCTAACGGTGGCAGATACGCAGTATTTT
d_gene: TRBD2; v_gene: TRBV6-2/TRBV6-3; abundance: few; j_gene: TRBJ2-3; CDR3aa: CASSWQLAGAGDTQYF; CDR3nt: TGTGCCAGCAGTTGGCAACTAGCGGGGGCCGGAGATACGCAGTATTTT
d_gene: TRBD2; v_gene: TRBV18; abundance: NA; j_gene: TRBJ2-7; CDR3aa: CASSPLAGVREQYF; CDR3nt: TGTGCCAGCTCACCACTCGCGGGAGTCCGCGAGCAGTACTTC
d_gene: NA; v_gene: TRBV7-8; abundance: few; j_gene: TRBJ2-7; CDR3aa: CASSLRRQSNYEQYF; CDR3nt: TGTGCCAGCAGCTTAAGGAGACAGAGTAACTACGAGCAGTACTTC
d_gene: NA; v_gene: TRBV4-3; abundance: few; j_gene: TRBJ1-6; CDR3aa: CASSQDVEQINNSPLHF; CDR3nt: TGCGCCAGCAGCCAAGATGTTGAACAGATAAATAATTCACCCCTCCACTTT
d_gene: NA; v_gene: TRBV6-2/TRBV6-3; abundance: NA; j_gene: TRBJ2-3; CDR3aa: CASSYRGEADTQYF; CDR3nt: TGTGCCAGCAGTTACAGGGGGGAGGCAGATACGCAGTATTTT
d_gene: NA; v_gene: TRBV7-8; abundance: few; j_gene: TRBJ1-6; CDR3aa: CASSLSSGSFSPLHF; CDR3nt: TGTGCCAGCAGCTTAAGTTCAGGAAGTTTTTCACCCCTCCACTTT
d_gene: NA; v_gene: TRBV7-9; abundance: many; j_gene: TRBJ1-1; CDR3aa: CASSFEHLNTEAFF; CDR3nt: TGTGCCAGCAGCTTTGAACACTTGAACACTGAAGCTTTCTTT
d_gene: NA; v_gene: TRBV12-3/TRBV12-4; abundance: few; j_gene: TRBJ2-1; CDR3aa: CASSLGFVREQFF; CDR3nt: TGTGCCAGCAGTTTGGGCTTCGTACGTGAGCAGTTCTTC
d_gene: NA; v_gene: TRBV20-1; abundance: NA; j_gene: TRBJ2-1; CDR3aa: CSARDSGRSEQFF; CDR3nt: TGCAGTGCTAGAGATTCAGGGAGGAGTGAGCAGTTCTTC
d_gene: NA; v_gene: TRBV9; abundance: few; j_gene: TRBJ2-3; CDR3aa: CASSPYPAADTQYF; CDR3nt: TGTGCCAGCAGCCCCTATCCCGCGGCAGATACGCAGTATTTT
d_gene: TRBD2; v_gene: TRBV29-1; abundance: few; j_gene: TRBJ2-1; CDR3aa: CSALGGLGNEQFF; CDR3nt: TGCAGCGCTTTGGGGGGACTAGGTAATGAGCAGTTCTTC
d_gene: TRBD2; v_gene: TRBV6-5; abundance: few; j_gene: TRBJ2-7; CDR3aa: CASSYFLAGGSYEQYF; CDR3nt: TGTGCCAGCAGTTACTTTCTAGCGGGAGGATCCTACGAGCAGTACTTC
d_gene: NA; v_gene: TRBV6-5; abundance: few; j_gene: TRBJ1-3; CDR3aa: CASSYSQQGLSGNTIYF; CDR3nt: TGTGCCAGCAGTTACTCCCAACAAGGGCTCTCTGGAAACACCATATATTTT
d_gene: NA; v_gene: TRBV24-1; abundance: few; j_gene: TRBJ2-4; CDR3aa: CANGVGQSKAKNIQYF; CDR3nt: TGTGCCAACGGTGTTGGGCAGAGTAAAGCCAAAAACATTCAGTACTTC
d_gene: NA; v_gene: TRBV9; abundance: few; j_gene: TRBJ2-5; CDR3aa: CASSVGQMVETQYF; CDR3nt: TGTGCCAGCAGCGTAGGGCAGATGGTAGAGACCCAGTACTTC
d_gene: NA; v_gene: TRBV18; abundance: NA; j_gene: TRBJ2-7; CDR3aa: CASSPGALSPYEQYF; CDR3nt: TGTGCCAGCTCACCCGGGGCGCTCTCTCCCTACGAGCAGTACTTC
d_gene: TRBD1; v_gene: TRBV11-3; abundance: few; j_gene: TRBJ2-7; CDR3aa: CASSSGPQGAYEQYF; CDR3nt: TGTGCCAGCAGCTCAGGACCCCAGGGGGCTTACGAGCAGTACTTC
d_gene: NA; v_gene: TRBV29-1; abundance: many; j_gene: TRBJ2-1; CDR3aa: CSVEDQGRGYNEQFF; CDR3nt: TGCAGCGTTGAAGATCAGGGCAGGGGCTACAATGAGCAGTTCTTC
d_gene: NA; v_gene: TRBV4-3; abundance: NA; j_gene: TRBJ2-7; CDR3aa: CASSQESFDYEQYF; CDR3nt: TGCGCCAGCAGCCAAGAATCGTTCGACTACGAGCAGTACTTC
d_gene: NA; v_gene: TRBV5-1; abundance: NA; j_gene: TRBJ2-7; CDR3aa: CASSLADRRSDEQYF; CDR3nt: TGCGCCAGCAGCTTGGCCGACAGGAGAAGTGACGAGCAGTACTTC
d_gene: TRBD1; v_gene: TRBV20-1; abundance: NA; j_gene: TRBJ2-7; CDR3aa: CSATEGQGRPYEQYF; CDR3nt: TGCAGTGCTACCGAAGGACAGGGTCGACCCTACGAGCAGTACTTC
d_gene: NA; v_gene: TRBV12-3/TRBV12-4; abundance: few; j_gene: TRBJ2-6; CDR3aa: CATGPGANVLTF; CDR3nt: TGTGCGACGGGGCCTGGGGCCAACGTCCTGACTTTC
d_gene: TRBD1; v_gene: TRBV7-6; abundance: NA; j_gene: TRBJ1-1; CDR3aa: CASSYSDRAPTEAFF; CDR3nt: TGTGCCAGCAGCTATTCTGACAGGGCCCCCACTGAAGCTTTCTTT
d_gene: TRBD2; v_gene: TRBV7-2; abundance: few; j_gene: TRBJ2-7; CDR3aa: CASSRGGTSASYEQYF; CDR3nt: TGTGCCAGCAGCCGGGGGGGGACTAGCGCCTCCTACGAGCAGTACTTC
d_gene: NA; v_gene: TRBV10-3; abundance: NA; j_gene: TRBJ2-2; CDR3aa: CAITRGASGELFF; CDR3nt: TGTGCCATCACCCGCGGGGCGTCCGGGGAGCTGTTTTTT
d_gene: NA; v_gene: TRBV12-3/TRBV12-4; abundance: many; j_gene: TRBJ2-1; CDR3aa: CASSKGLRNEQFF; CDR3nt: TGTGCCAGCAGTAAGGGACTTCGAAATGAGCAGTTCTTC
d_gene: NA; v_gene: TRBV25-1; abundance: NA; j_gene: TRBJ2-1; CDR3aa: CASSAGAPSSYNEQFF; CDR3nt: TGTGCCAGCAGTGCCGGGGCGCCGAGCTCCTACAATGAGCAGTTCTTC
d_gene: TRBD2; v_gene: TRBV7-6; abundance: NA; j_gene: TRBJ2-1; CDR3aa: CASSLGRAGVGEQFF; CDR3nt: TGTGCCAGCAGCTTAGGTCGAGCGGGAGTTGGTGAGCAGTTCTTC
d_gene: NA; v_gene: TRBV5-1; abundance: NA; j_gene: TRBJ2-7; CDR3aa: CASSDRDPALYEQYF; CDR3nt: TGCGCCAGCAGCGACCGGGACCCGGCCCTCTACGAGCAGTACTTC
d_gene: TRBD1; v_gene: TRBV12-3/TRBV12-4; abundance: NA; j_gene: TRBJ2-7; CDR3aa: CASSSDRDRTAYEQYF; CDR3nt: TGTGCCAGCAGTTCGGATCGGGACAGAACCGCCTACGAGCAGTACTTC
d_gene: NA; v_gene: TRBV6-2/TRBV6-3; abundance: NA; j_gene: TRBJ2-7; CDR3aa: CASSYPGGGSEQYF; CDR3nt: TGTGCCAGCAGTTATCCCGGAGGGGGCTCCGAGCAGTACTTC
d_gene: NA; v_gene: TRBV7-2; abundance: few; j_gene: TRBJ1-1; CDR3aa: CASSRRALGWNTEAFF; CDR3nt: TGTGCCAGCAGCCGGCGAGCCCTAGGCTGGAACACTGAAGCTTTCTTT
d_gene: TRBD1; v_gene: TRBV6-2/TRBV6-3; abundance: NA; j_gene: TRBJ2-5; CDR3aa: CASRPGQGFETQYF; CDR3nt: TGTGCCAGCAGACCGGGACAGGGTTTCGAGACCCAGTACTTC
d_gene: NA; v_gene: TRBV20-1; abundance: many; j_gene: TRBJ2-3; CDR3aa: CSARVPGAGDTQYF; CDR3nt: TGCAGTGCTAGAGTCCCGGGGGCTGGAGATACGCAGTATTTT
d_gene: NA; v_gene: TRBV27; abundance: few; j_gene: TRBJ1-3; CDR3aa: CAHLGEMAGNTIYF; CDR3nt: TGTGCCCACTTGGGGGAAATGGCTGGAAACACCATATATTTT
d_gene: NA; v_gene: TRBV10-3; abundance: NA; j_gene: TRBJ2-5; CDR3aa: CATGSGTRKETQYF; CDR3nt: TGTGCCACCGGTTCGGGGACACGAAAAGAGACCCAGTACTTC
d_gene: TRBD2; v_gene: TRBV5-4; abundance: NA; j_gene: TRBJ2-5; CDR3aa: CASSSPLGGGRETQYF; CDR3nt: TGTGCCAGCAGCTCCCCACTCGGCGGGGGGAGGGAGACCCAGTACTTC
d_gene: TRBD1; v_gene: TRBV9; abundance: NA; j_gene: TRBJ1-4; CDR3aa: CASSVDRGNEKLFF; CDR3nt: TGTGCCAGCAGCGTCGACAGGGGTAATGAAAAACTGTTTTTT
d_gene: NA; v_gene: TRBV5-1; abundance: many; j_gene: TRBJ1-6; CDR3aa: CASREGTPANSPLHF; CDR3nt: TGCGCCAGCAGAGAGGGGACACCGGCTAATTCACCCCTCCACTTT
d_gene: TRBD1; v_gene: TRBV29-1; abundance: many; j_gene: TRBJ2-6; CDR3aa: CSVAGGARSGANVLTF; CDR3nt: TGCAGCGTTGCAGGGGGCGCAAGGTCTGGGGCCAACGTCCTGACTTTC
d_gene: NA; v_gene: TRBV11-2; abundance: many; j_gene: TRBJ2-1; CDR3aa: CASRSDGVSGTYNEQFF; CDR3nt: TGTGCCAGCAGGAGTGACGGTGTTAGCGGTACCTACAATGAGCAGTTCTTC
d_gene: NA; v_gene: TRBV3-1; abundance: NA; j_gene: TRBJ2-3; CDR3aa: CASSPEGGRNTQYF; CDR3nt: TGTGCCAGCAGCCCGGAAGGGGGAAGGAATACGCAGTATTTT